A single sample is the source of the 18 T cell receptor beta chains below, sequenced in a study of cytomegalovirus exposure and HLA in healthy donors. Researchers ran the PCR with 60 Vbeta and 13 Jbeta primers. Clones were read by immunoSEQ multiplex PCR, and TCRdb kept only the in-frame ones, dropping some. The sample yields more than 95,000 clones, approximately 16% seen once. The sample was PBMCs. These receptors originate from a female donor in good health and CMV-seronegative.

CDR3 loop: CASSQDPDTDLTYNEQFF. The CDR3 coding sequence is TGCGCCAGCAGCCAAGACCCCGATACAGACCTTACCTACAATGAGCAGTTCTTC. The rearrangement joins TRBV4-3 to TRBJ2-1, with no clear D. The CDR3 is 18 amino acids. Trimming took off 0 bases at V and 2 bases at J, with 17 bases between the two ends. CDR1 and CDR2 from the germline V gene are LGHNA and YSLEER.

In DNA, the CDR3 is TGCGCCAGCAGCTACCAAGCCGGGACTAGCGGCACAGATACGCAGTATTTT. It is translated as CASSYQAGTSGTDTQYF. The chain uses TRBV5-1 and TRBJ2-3; 10 nucleotides align to TRBD2. The CDR3 loop spans 17 amino acids. With V trimmed by 3 bases and J by 1 base, 8 bases remained unmatched. Germline assignment: CDR1 SGHRS and CDR2 YFSETQ.

This rearrangement joins TRBV29-1 to TRBJ2-3; 9 bases are a match to TRBD2. V dropped 6 bases and J dropped 3; count of bases not matched to a gene: 7. CDR1 and CDR2 (germline): SQVTM, ANQGSEA. The CDR3 loop spans 14 amino acids. The DNA of the CDR3 is TGCAGCGTCGCAAGCGGGGGGTGGACAGATACGCAGTATTTT. Residues: CSVASGGWTDTQYF.

This clone was observed a few times. This sequence joins TRBV7-9 and TRBJ2-1; TRBD1 might be the D (5 bases). This CDR3 comprises 11 residues. Trimming left V 5 bases short and J 10 bases short, with 9 bases between. Germline V gene lookup returns CDR1 SEHNR and CDR2 FQNEAQ (reference sequence). CDR3 sequence reads: CASSQTAEQFF. The CDR3 DNA sequence: TGTGCCAGCAGCCAGACAGCGGAGCAGTTCTTC. Together with reference TRBV7-9 and TRBJ2-1, the CDR3 gives the full variable domain: DTGVSQNPRHKITKRGQNVTFRCDPISEHNRLYWYRQTLGQGPEFLTYFQNEAQLEKSRLLSDRFSAERPKGSFSTLEIQRTEQGDSAMYLCASSQTAEQFFGPGTRLTVL.

This clone occurred once. V and J are TRBV18 and TRBJ1-2; D ambiguous. V lost 2 bases to trimming and J lost 4 bases, with 14 bases between them. Germline CDR1 is KGHSH and CDR2 is LQKENI. The CDR3 loop spans 15 amino acids. The CDR3 sequence: CASSPSGEFSYGYTF. The CDR3, as DNA: TGTGCCAGCTCACCATCAGGCGAATTCTCCTATGGCTACACCTTC.

In this sample, this clone turned up a few times. The genes are TRBV6-1 and TRBJ2-2; 11 nucleotides agree with TRBD2. This CDR3 has 14 residues. Germline V gives CDR1 MNHNS, CDR2 SASEGT. The J segment lost 7 bases and the V segment lost 7 bases, leaving 5 bases of the junction unmatched. For the CDR3, the DNA is TGTGCCAGCAAGATAGCGGGAGGGGTCGGGGAGCTGTTTTTT. Residues: CASKIAGGVGELFF.

In this sample, this clone turned up a few times. V usage is TRBV29-1 and J usage is TRBJ2-1; 7 bases match TRBD1. The CDR3 runs 12 residues. Germline CDR1 and CDR2: SQVTM and ANQGSEA. V was clipped by 8 bases and J by 5 bases; unmatched bases: 6. CDR3 bases: TGCAGCATGGACAGGCTGAACAATGAGCAGTTCTTC. Residues: CSMDRLNNEQFF.

The gene calls are TRBV7-2 and TRBJ1-2; no definite D call. CDR3 size: 12 residues. V was clipped by 4 bases and J by 4 bases, with 7 bases between them. The germline gives CDR1 SGHTA, CDR2 FQGNSA. CDR3 sequence reads: CASSSRFYGYTF. CDR3 coding DNA: TGTGCCAGCAGCTCGCGGTTCTATGGCTACACCTTC.

This clone has only one observation. The chain employs TRBV30 and TRBJ2-5; a weak D match, TRBD1 (6 bases). V lost 0 bases to trimming and J lost 11 bases, with 13 bases between them. Germline V lookup: CDR1 GTSNPN, CDR2 SVGIG (reference sequence). This CDR3 has 12 residues. The CDR3 protein is CAWSVFEGEQYF. The CDR3 nucleotides are TGTGCCTGGAGTGTCTTCGAGGGGGAGCAGTACTTC.

The chain carries TRBV9 and TRBJ2-2; tentative D call: TRBD1 (5 bases). Trimming shortened V by 4 bases and J by 1 base, and 20 bases separated the two germline ends. The CDR3 consists of 18 residues. The germline V gene encodes CDR1 SGDLS and CDR2 YYNGEE. CDR3 loop: CASSSPTGHVGNTGELFF. CDR3 nucleotide sequence: TGTGCCAGCAGCTCCCCAACAGGTCATGTGGGGAACACCGGGGAGCTGTTTTTT. The full variable domain, rest sourced from reference TRBV9 and TRBJ2-2, is DSGVTQTPKHLITATGQRVTLRCSPRSGDLSVYWYQQSLDQGLQFLIQYYNGEERAKGNILERFSAQQFPDLHSELNLSSLELGDSALYFCASSSPTGHVGNTGELFFGEGSRLTVL.

This clone was counted only a few times. The chain is built from TRBV4-1 and TRBJ2-1; tentatively, D is TRBD2 (5 bases). Trimming left V 4 bases short and J 8 bases short, with 21 bases between. Germline V gene lookup returns CDR1 MGHRA and CDR2 YSYEKL. This CDR3 spans 16 amino acids. This chain's CDR3 is CASSLGSSQGSDEQFF. The DNA for the CDR3 is TGCGCCAGCAGCCTAGGGAGCTCGCAAGGTTCGGATGAGCAGTTCTTC.

The J gene is TRBJ2-7, the V gene TRBV5-1, with TRBD1 matching over 8 bases. Germline CDR1 is SGHRS and CDR2 is YFSETQ. The CDR3 consists of 14 residues. Trimming took 7 bases from V and 5 from J; bases not matched to a gene: 11. The DNA of the CDR3 is TGCGCCAGCGGCTATACAGGGGGTAGCGACGAGCAGTACTTC. This sequence encodes CASGYTGGSDEQYF.

The CDR3 is CASSVEEGRRDTQYF. The CDR3 nucleotides are TGTGCCAGCAGCGTAGAAGAGGGAAGGAGAGATACGCAGTATTTT. The chain has TRBV9 and TRBJ2-3; TRBD2 might be the D (5 bases). The CDR3 runs 15 residues. Germline V gene data show CDR1 as SGDLS and CDR2 as YYNGEE. The V gene lost 0 bases and the J gene lost 5 bases, with 13 bases spanning the gap. The variable domain in full, with the rest retrieved from reference TRBV9 and TRBJ2-3, is DSGVTQTPKHLITATGQRVTLRCSPRSGDLSVYWYQQSLDQGLQFLIQYYNGEERAKGNILERFSAQQFPDLHSELNLSSLELGDSALYFCASSVEEGRRDTQYFGPGTRLTVL.

The sample holds a few counts of this clone. The gene calls are TRBV28 and TRBJ1-1, with D perhaps TRBD1 (5 bases). CDR3 length: 13 residues. Germline V gene data show CDR1 as MDHEN and CDR2 as SYDVKM. V lost 5 bases and J 1 base, leaving 8 bases between the germline ends. CDR3: CASSDRTNTEAFF. DNA of the CDR3: TGTGCCAGCAGTGACAGAACGAACACTGAAGCTTTCTTT.

The J gene is TRBJ1-1, the V gene TRBV7-6; TRBD1 might be the D (5 bases). V was trimmed by 2 bases and J by 3 bases, leaving 10 bases between them. Germline V gene sequence: CDR1 SGHVS, CDR2 FNYEAQ. This CDR3 comprises 14 residues. CDR3 loop: CASSLMGGDTEAFF. CDR3 in DNA: TGTGCCAGCAGCTTAATGGGGGGGGACACTGAAGCTTTCTTT.

The chain employs TRBV4-3 and TRBJ2-2, with a tentative D call TRBD2 (6 bases). Looked up from germline, CDR1 is LGHNA and CDR2 is YSLEER. The CDR3 has 17 amino acids. V was trimmed by 7 bases and J by 2 bases, leaving 20 bases between them. This CDR3 is CASMEGSGVGNTGELFF. For the CDR3, the DNA is TGCGCCAGCATGGAGGGTAGCGGAGTTGGAAACACCGGGGAGCTGTTTTTT.

This clone appeared a few times. The CDR3 loop reads CAIMDSLYNEQFF. CDR3 sequence (DNA): TGTGCCATCATGGACAGCCTCTACAATGAGCAGTTCTTC. The gene calls are TRBV10-3 and TRBJ2-1, with D possibly TRBD1 on 6 matching bases. The CDR3 spans 13 residues. In germline, CDR1 is ENHRY, CDR2 SYGVKD. Trimming pared 7 bases from V and 3 bases from J, leaving 10 bases between.

This clone was observed once. The CDR3 bases are TGTGCCAGCAGCTCAAGCGGGATGACCAACTATGGCTACACCTTC. Amino acid sequence: CASSSSGMTNYGYTF. The gene calls are TRBV7-2 and TRBJ1-2, with unresolved D. V lost 4 bases and J 2 bases, leaving 14 bases between the germline ends. The CDR3 totals 15 residues. The germline CDR1 and CDR2 sequences are SGHTA and FQGNSA.